These T cell receptor beta chains were read from a single sample in a study of early T cells in non-severe SARS-CoV-2 infection. TCRdb recomputed calls from the 5' RACE reads with MiXCR, one row per CDR3 protein. Here the sample spans about 71,000 distinct CDR3 sequences, 13% to 15% being singletons. The sample in question was whole blood, obtained at baseline. The source is an adult who was a healthcare worker with PCR-confirmed SARS-CoV-2 infection or an uninfected control (not recorded which). Each CDR3 is given with its conserved first and last residue. The D gene is left open where the match is weak. Only some rows state a clone size, as once, few, many or a class for expanded clones.

j_gene: TRBJ2-3
d_gene: TRBD2
v_gene: TRBV5-4
abundance: NA
CDR3nt: TGTGCCAGCAGCTCTCGGCGGGAGGGGTCTCTAGATACGCAGTATTTT
CDR3aa: CASSSRREGSLDTQYF

j_gene: TRBJ2-5
d_gene: TRBD2
v_gene: TRBV7-2
abundance: NA
CDR3nt: TGTGCCAGCAGCTTAACTAGCGTGCCACAAGAGACCCAGTACTTC
CDR3aa: CASSLTSVPQETQYF

j_gene: TRBJ2-7
d_gene: TRBD2
v_gene: TRBV5-4
abundance: NA
CDR3nt: TGTGCCAGCAGCTTCTCCCGGACTAGCTCCGAGCAGTACTTC
CDR3aa: CASSFSRTSSEQYF

j_gene: TRBJ2-2
d_gene: NA
v_gene: TRBV27
abundance: many
CDR3nt: TGTGCCAGCAGAACAAGGTCCGGGGAGCTGTTTTTT
CDR3aa: CASRTRSGELFF

j_gene: TRBJ1-1
d_gene: NA
v_gene: TRBV3-1
abundance: few
CDR3nt: TGTGCCAGCAGCCACTCCGGACGGAGACCGGCTGAAGCTTTCTTT
CDR3aa: CASSHSGRRPAEAFF

j_gene: TRBJ1-2
d_gene: NA
v_gene: TRBV28
abundance: NA
CDR3nt: TGTGCCAGCAGAGACGGGAGAGCTAACTATGGCTACACCTTC
CDR3aa: CASRDGRANYGYTF

j_gene: TRBJ1-1
d_gene: NA
v_gene: TRBV30
abundance: few
CDR3nt: TGTGCCTGGTCACGGGCACCTTCGAACACTGAAGCTTTCTTT
CDR3aa: CAWSRAPSNTEAFF

j_gene: TRBJ1-4
d_gene: NA
v_gene: TRBV2
abundance: NA
CDR3nt: TGTGCCAGCAGGGAACTCGTACAGGGAAAACTGTTTTTT
CDR3aa: CASRELVQGKLFF

j_gene: TRBJ2-1
d_gene: NA
v_gene: TRBV2
abundance: few
CDR3nt: TGTGCCAGCAGTGAAGCGGGACGCCACAGGGTCTTC
CDR3aa: CASSEAGRHRVF

j_gene: TRBJ2-2
d_gene: TRBD2
v_gene: TRBV28
abundance: few
CDR3nt: TGTGCCAGCAACTTAGCGGGAGCGGGGAACACCGGGGAGCTGTTTTTT
CDR3aa: CASNLAGAGNTGELFF

j_gene: TRBJ2-7
d_gene: NA
v_gene: TRBV28
abundance: many
CDR3nt: TGTGCCAGCAGGACTCAGACGTACGAGCAGTACTTC
CDR3aa: CASRTQTYEQYF

j_gene: TRBJ2-7
d_gene: TRBD1
v_gene: TRBV20-1
abundance: few
CDR3nt: TGCAGTGCTAGGGCCCCGGGACAGGGAACCTACGAGCAGTACTTC
CDR3aa: CSARAPGQGTYEQYF

j_gene: TRBJ1-5
d_gene: NA
v_gene: TRBV20-1
abundance: many
CDR3nt: TGCAGTGCTAAAGAATATGAGACGAATCAGCCCCAGCATTTT
CDR3aa: CSAKEYETNQPQHF

j_gene: TRBJ2-2
d_gene: TRBD2
v_gene: TRBV5-1
abundance: few
CDR3nt: TGCGCCAGCAGCTCTGGACTAGCGGGCACCAACACCGGGGAGCTGTTTTTT
CDR3aa: CASSSGLAGTNTGELFF

j_gene: TRBJ2-5
d_gene: NA
v_gene: TRBV5-1
abundance: NA
CDR3nt: TGCGCCAGCAGCCGCAACTCAGGGATCCAAGAGACCCAGTACTTC
CDR3aa: CASSRNSGIQETQYF

j_gene: TRBJ2-1
d_gene: NA
v_gene: TRBV12-3/TRBV12-4
abundance: few
CDR3nt: TGTGCCAGCAGTTTCGGGGGTAGCGGTGAGCAGTTCTTC
CDR3aa: CASSFGGSGEQFF

j_gene: TRBJ2-1
d_gene: NA
v_gene: TRBV2
abundance: many
CDR3nt: TGTGCCAGCAGTGGCTACTGGAGCGACAATGAGCAGTTCTTC
CDR3aa: CASSGYWSDNEQFF

j_gene: TRBJ2-2
d_gene: NA
v_gene: TRBV7-9
abundance: NA
CDR3nt: TGTGCCGACCGAGAGACCCCGAACACCGGGGAGCTGTTTTTT
CDR3aa: CADRETPNTGELFF

j_gene: TRBJ2-3
d_gene: NA
v_gene: TRBV20-1
abundance: NA
CDR3nt: TGCAGTGCTTTATCCCCTAGCGAGCGCACAGATACGCAGTATTTT
CDR3aa: CSALSPSERTDTQYF

j_gene: TRBJ2-7
d_gene: NA
v_gene: TRBV19
abundance: NA
CDR3nt: TGTGCCAGTGCGGACAGCTCCTACGAGCAGTACTTC
CDR3aa: CASADSSYEQYF

j_gene: TRBJ2-1
d_gene: NA
v_gene: TRBV29-1
abundance: few
CDR3nt: TGCAGCGTTGTGGGTTCTCAACAGGGAAGGTACAATGAGCAGTTCTTC
CDR3aa: CSVVGSQQGRYNEQFF

j_gene: TRBJ2-1
d_gene: NA
v_gene: TRBV6-1
abundance: few
CDR3nt: TGTGCCAGCAGTCCACGTACGGGAATCAATGAGCAGTTCTTC
CDR3aa: CASSPRTGINEQFF

j_gene: TRBJ2-3
d_gene: TRBD2
v_gene: TRBV7-2
abundance: NA
CDR3nt: TGTGCCAGCATTGGAGGGACTAGCGGGATCGGCACAGATACGCAGTATTTT
CDR3aa: CASIGGTSGIGTDTQYF

j_gene: TRBJ2-7
d_gene: NA
v_gene: TRBV7-7
abundance: NA
CDR3nt: TGTGCCAGCAGTCCCACTAGCTCAAGCTACGAGCAGTACTTC
CDR3aa: CASSPTSSSYEQYF